Below are 12 T cell receptor beta chains sequenced from a single sample in a study of identical twins. TCRdb called the 5' RACE reads again in MiXCR, with one record for every CDR3 protein. In the table there are fewer than 250,000 distinct CDR3 sequences, 7.5% of which are singletons. This same sample was also part of a study on yellow fever vaccine responses in identical twins.

Material: memory (CD45RO+) T cells sorted from blood. Source of these receptors: a woman aged 18-35 years in good health.

This clonotype was seen at least ten times. The chain has TRBV20-1 and TRBJ2-4; D is unresolved. Trimming cost V 0 bases and J 7 bases, with 4 bases left between them. The length of the CDR3 is 11 residues. Germline V gene sequence: CDR1 DFQATT, CDR2 SNEGSKA (reference sequence). The CDR3 nucleotides are TGCAGTGCTAGAGAAGAGAACATTCAGTACTTC. Protein: CSAREENIQYF.

This clonotype was recorded a few times. The rearrangement links TRBV5-4 to TRBJ2-3; TRBD1 or TRBD2 may be the D gene (6 bases each). Trimming removed 4 bases from V and 0 bases from J, with 15 bases in between. The length of the CDR3 is 16 residues. The germline CDR1 and CDR2 sequences are SGHNT and YYREEE (reference sequence). The CDR3 loop reads CASSAPEGGSTDTQYF. The CDR3 nucleotides read TGTGCCAGCAGCGCCCCGGAGGGGGGAAGCACAGATACGCAGTATTTT.

The chain uses TRBV4-3 and TRBJ2-1, with 7 nucleotides matching TRBD2. There are 18 residues in the CDR3. Germline V lookup: CDR1 LGHNA, CDR2 YSLEER. V lost 2 bases, J lost 8 bases, and 18 bases stayed unmatched. This CDR3 reads CASSQHPASGPQVDEQFF. CDR3 nucleotide sequence: TGCGCCAGCAGCCAACATCCGGCTAGCGGTCCCCAAGTCGATGAGCAGTTCTTC.

This clonotype was picked up many times. The V gene is TRBV18, the J gene TRBJ1-2; 7 bases agree with TRBD1. V shed 3 bases, J shed 4 bases, and the junction held 8 bases outside the gene matches. The CDR3 totals 15 residues. The germline V gene encodes CDR1 KGHSH and CDR2 LQKENI. The CDR3 here is CASSPQPGQVYGYTF. The CDR3 DNA follows: TGTGCCAGCTCACCGCAGCCCGGACAGGTCTATGGCTACACCTTC. The whole variable domain, remainder taken from reference TRBV18 and TRBJ1-2, is NAGVMQNPRHLVRRRGQEARLRCSPMKGHSHVYWYRQLPEEGLKFMVYLQKENIIDESGMPKERFSAEFPKEGPSILRIQQVVRGDSAAYFCASSPQPGQVYGYTFGSGTRLTVV.

This clonotype was seen a few times. J is TRBJ1-1 and V is TRBV6-1; D is ambiguous. The CDR3 sequence is 13 residues long. Germline CDR1 MNHNS, CDR2 SASEGT. V lost 5 bases and J 0 bases, leaving 7 bases between the germline ends. The CDR3 loop reads CASSLNMNTEAFF. The CDR3 DNA reads TGTGCCAGCAGTCTAAACATGAACACTGAAGCTTTCTTT.

V usage is TRBV19 and J usage is TRBJ2-6; a possible D gene is TRBD2 (5 bases). This CDR3 contains 14 residues. Germline V gives CDR1 LNHDA, CDR2 SQIVND (reference sequence). Trimming took off 9 bases at V and 2 bases at J, with 11 bases between the two ends. CDR3 DNA: TGTGCCAGCAATAGGGAGCCTGGGGCCAACGTCCTGACTTTC. Translating it yields CASNREPGANVLTF.

There are many counts of this clonotype. The V call is TRBV29-1, the J call TRBJ2-3; 9 bases are shared with TRBD2. The V gene's germline CDR1 is SQVTM and CDR2 ANQGSEA. The V gene end was trimmed by 4 bases and the J gene end by 0 bases; junction bases not matched to a gene: 2. This CDR3 region has 14 residues. This chain's CDR3 is CSVGLAASTDTQYF. The CDR3 DNA reads as TGCAGCGTTGGACTAGCGGCTAGCACAGATACGCAGTATTTT.

This clonotype was seen more than once but under ten times. This chain uses TRBV7-3 with TRBJ1-1; no clear D. This CDR3 region has 14 residues. V gave up 5 bases and J gave up 3 bases, with 13 bases separating them. Germline V lookup: CDR1 SGHTA, CDR2 FQGTGA. CDR3 sequence reads: CASSPRHGYTEAFF. In DNA form, the CDR3 reads TGTGCCAGCAGCCCCAGGCACGGGTACACTGAAGCTTTCTTT.

This clonotype was detected many times. The CDR3 sequence: CASSVSGTGVTSGRQNEQFF. The DNA for the CDR3 is TGTGCCAGCAGCGTTTCCGGGACAGGGGTTACTAGCGGGAGGCAGAATGAGCAGTTCTTC. The chain uses TRBV4-2 and TRBJ2-1, with 12 bases that match TRBD2. In germline, CDR1 is LGHNA, CDR2 YNFKEQ. The CDR3 contains 20 residues. Germline trimming cut 5 bases from V and 7 bases from J; bases unmatched to any gene: 21.

This chain links TRBV20-1 with TRBJ1-5; 10 nucleotides agree with TRBD1. Germline V gives CDR1 DFQATT, CDR2 SNEGSKA (reference sequence). V dropped 3 bases and J dropped 0; count of bases not matched to a gene: 11. This CDR3 is built from 18 residues. The CDR3 DNA reads as TGCAGTGCTAGGTTCGAGACAGGGGGCGTTTATAGCAATCAGCCCCAGCATTTT. Amino acids: CSARFETGGVYSNQPQHF.

This clonotype came up a few times. This chain connects TRBV20-1 to TRBJ2-7, with D maybe TRBD1 (6 bases). The CDR3 extends over 15 amino acids. Deletions cut 4 bases from V and 3 bases from J, with 19 bases between. The germline gives CDR1 DFQATT, CDR2 SNEGSKA (reference sequence). In DNA, the CDR3 is TGCAGTGCTACTATGGGGGCACAGGCCCGCTACGAGCAGTACTTC. Its translation: CSATMGAQARYEQYF.

This clonotype turned up a few times. This chain uses TRBV27 with TRBJ1-2; D remains ambiguous. Germline CDR1 is MNHEY and CDR2 is SMNVEV (reference sequence). CDR3 size: 13 residues. V gave up 3 bases and J gave up 2 bases, with 7 bases separating them. CDR3 in amino acids: CASSFNGNYGYTF. In nucleotides, the CDR3 is TGTGCCAGCAGTTTCAACGGAAACTATGGCTACACCTTC.